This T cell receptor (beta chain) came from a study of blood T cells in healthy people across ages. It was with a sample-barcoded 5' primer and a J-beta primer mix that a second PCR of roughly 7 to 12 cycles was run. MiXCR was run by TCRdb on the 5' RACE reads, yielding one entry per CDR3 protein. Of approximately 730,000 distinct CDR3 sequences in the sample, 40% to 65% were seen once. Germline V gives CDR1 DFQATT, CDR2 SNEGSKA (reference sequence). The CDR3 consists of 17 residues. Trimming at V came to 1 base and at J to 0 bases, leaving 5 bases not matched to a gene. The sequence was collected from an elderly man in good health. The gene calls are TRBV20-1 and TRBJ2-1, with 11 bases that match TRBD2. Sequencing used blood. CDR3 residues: CSARASSGRYSYNEQFF. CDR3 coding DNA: TGCAGTGCTAGAGCGTCTAGCGGGAGGTACTCCTACAATGAGCAGTTCTTC.